Each of the 5 T cell receptor beta chains below was sequenced from the same sample in a study of T cell responses to AZD1222 COVID-19 vaccine. TCRdb's table, derived via immunoSEQ multiplex PCR, lists solely in-frame clones and lacks some. The profile covers around 160,000 clones, with approximately 88% appearing a single time and about 15% taken by the ten largest. Specimen: peripheral blood, collected on day 0 of AZD1222 vaccination. The source of these receptors is an adult in good health.

J is TRBJ2-3 and V is TRBV5-6; 9 positions match TRBD1. There are 15 residues in the CDR3. Germline CDR1 SGHDT, CDR2 YYEEEE. V was clipped by 4 bases and J by 14 bases; unmatched bases: 17. The CDR3: CASSGTGLPQFNRYF. The CDR3 DNA reads as TGTGCCAGCAGCGGGACAGGGTTGCCGCAATTTAATCGGTATTTT.

The J gene is TRBJ1-1, the V gene TRBV18; D is ambiguous. The CDR3 is made up of 13 amino acids. V lost 6 bases and J lost 1, with 9 bases in between. CDR1 is KGHSH and CDR2 is LQKENI in the germline V gene. The CDR3 sequence: CASSPPENTEAFF. The CDR3 DNA reads TGTGCCAGCTCCCCTCCAGAGAACACTGAAGCTTTCTTT.

J is TRBJ1-2 and V is TRBV28; unclear D gene. Germline assignment: CDR1 MDHEN and CDR2 SYDVKM. The CDR3 has 13 amino acids. V was clipped by 5 bases and J by 8 bases, with 15 bases between them. CDR3 residues: CASSSPGIGGYTF. The DNA for the CDR3 is TGTGCCAGCAGTAGTCCAGGAATAGGAGGCTACACCTTC.

The chain is built from TRBV7-2 and TRBJ2-5; weak D call: TRBD1 (6 bases). The germline V gene encodes CDR1 SGHTA and CDR2 FQGNSA. The CDR3 consists of 14 residues. V was clipped by 4 bases and J by 1 base, with 10 bases between them. The CDR3 region is CASSSTTGQETQYF. The CDR3 DNA sequence: TGTGCCAGCAGCTCTACGACAGGCCAAGAGACCCAGTACTTC. Full variable domain (rest looked up from reference TRBV7-2 and TRBJ2-5): GAGVSQSPSNKVTEKGKDVELRCDPISGHTALYWYRQSLGQGLEFLIYFQGNSAPDKSGLPSDRFSAERTGGSVSTLTIQRTQQEDSAVYLCASSSTTGQETQYFGPGTRLLVL.

The chain recombines TRBV7-7 with TRBJ2-2; D is undetermined. The CDR3 spans 17 residues. The V gene lost 1 base and the J gene lost 0 bases, with 12 bases spanning the gap. The germline gives CDR1 SSHAT, CDR2 FNYEAQ (reference sequence). CDR3 sequence (DNA): TGTGCCAGCAGCTTAGACTTGGTCAGATCGAACACCGGGGAGCTGTTTTTT. It yields the protein CASSLDLVRSNTGELFF.